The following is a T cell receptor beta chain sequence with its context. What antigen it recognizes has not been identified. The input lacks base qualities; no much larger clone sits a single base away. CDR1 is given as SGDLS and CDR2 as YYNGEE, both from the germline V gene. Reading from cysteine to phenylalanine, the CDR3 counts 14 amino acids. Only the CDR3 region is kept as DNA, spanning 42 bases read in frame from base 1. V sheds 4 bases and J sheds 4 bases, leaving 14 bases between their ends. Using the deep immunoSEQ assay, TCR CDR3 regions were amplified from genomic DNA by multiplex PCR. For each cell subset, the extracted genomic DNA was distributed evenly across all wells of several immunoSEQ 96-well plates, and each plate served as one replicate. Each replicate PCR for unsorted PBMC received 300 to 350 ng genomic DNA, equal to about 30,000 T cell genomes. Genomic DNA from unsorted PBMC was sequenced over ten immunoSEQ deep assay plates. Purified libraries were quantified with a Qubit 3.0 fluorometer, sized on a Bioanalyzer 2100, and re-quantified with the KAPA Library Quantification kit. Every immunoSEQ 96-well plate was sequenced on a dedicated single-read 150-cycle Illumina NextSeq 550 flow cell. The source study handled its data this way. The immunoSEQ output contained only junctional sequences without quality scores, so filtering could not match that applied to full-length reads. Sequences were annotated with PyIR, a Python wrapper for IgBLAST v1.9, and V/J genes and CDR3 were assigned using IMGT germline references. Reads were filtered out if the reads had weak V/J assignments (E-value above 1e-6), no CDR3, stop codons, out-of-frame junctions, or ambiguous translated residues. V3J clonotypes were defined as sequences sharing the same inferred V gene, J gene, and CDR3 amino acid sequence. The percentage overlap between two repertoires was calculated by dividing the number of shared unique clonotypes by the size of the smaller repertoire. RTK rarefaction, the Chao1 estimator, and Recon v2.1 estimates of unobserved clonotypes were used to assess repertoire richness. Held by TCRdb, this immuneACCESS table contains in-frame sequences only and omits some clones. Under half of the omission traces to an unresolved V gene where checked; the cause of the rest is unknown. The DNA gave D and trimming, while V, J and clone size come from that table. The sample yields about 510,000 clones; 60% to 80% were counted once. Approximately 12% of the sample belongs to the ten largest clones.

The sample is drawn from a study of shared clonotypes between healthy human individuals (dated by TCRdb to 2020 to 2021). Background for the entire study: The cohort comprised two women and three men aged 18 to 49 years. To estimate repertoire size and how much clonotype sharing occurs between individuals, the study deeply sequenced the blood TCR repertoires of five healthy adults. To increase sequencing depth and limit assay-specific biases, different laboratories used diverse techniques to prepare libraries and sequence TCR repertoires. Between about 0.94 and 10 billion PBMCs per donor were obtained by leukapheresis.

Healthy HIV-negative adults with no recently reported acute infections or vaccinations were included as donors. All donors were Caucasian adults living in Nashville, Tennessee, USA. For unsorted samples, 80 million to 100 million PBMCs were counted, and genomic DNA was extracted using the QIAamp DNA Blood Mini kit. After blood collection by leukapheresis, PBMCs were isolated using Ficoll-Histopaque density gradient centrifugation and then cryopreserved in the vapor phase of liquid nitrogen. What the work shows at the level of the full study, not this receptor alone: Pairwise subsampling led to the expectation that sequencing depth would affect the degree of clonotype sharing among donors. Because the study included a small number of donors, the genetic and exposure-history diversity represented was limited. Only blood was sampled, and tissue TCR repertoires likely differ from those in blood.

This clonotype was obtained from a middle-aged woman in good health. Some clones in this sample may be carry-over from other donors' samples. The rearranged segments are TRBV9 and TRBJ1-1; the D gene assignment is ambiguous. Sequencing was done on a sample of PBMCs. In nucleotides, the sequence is TGTGCCAGCAGCCCTGGAAGGGCGCGCACTGAAGCTTTCTTT. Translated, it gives CASSPGRARTEAFF.